This T cell receptor (beta chain) was obtained from a study of T-cell reconstitution after alpha-beta-depleted transplantation in children (TCRdb year 2016). Regarding the complete study: T-cell immune reconstitution after TCRalphabeta/CD19-depleted allogeneic hematopoietic cell transplantation in children was quantitatively tracked in the study by means of TCR repertoire profiling.

The CDR3 holds 16 amino acids from the cysteine to the phenylalanine. Only the CDR3 region is kept as DNA, spanning 48 bases read in frame from base 1. V is shortened by 0 bases, J by 1 base, and the region joining them spans 14 bases. CDR1 and CDR2 (DFQATT, SNEGSKA) derive from the germline V gene (reference sequence). The sample holds many counts of this clonotype. No antigen is known for it. It has no much larger one-base neighbor in the sample; base qualities were not kept. The library was generated by PCR. Sequenced on an Illumina HiSeq 2500. TCR library preparation used molecular barcoding, with unique molecular identifiers applied to normalize quantification of the TCRbeta repertoire. TCRdb trimmed the raw reads at Q25, called clones with MiXCR and kept productive beta chains. Entries are consolidated by CDR3 protein sequence, retaining the most common genes and DNA. A total of about 640,000 distinct CDR3 sequences appear in this sample, 16% of them only once. The ten largest clones take up approximately 1.1% of the sample.

The rearranged segments are TRBV20-1 and TRBJ2-3, and the D gene may be TRBD2, 6 bases matching. This clonotype was obtained from a human donor who donated a stem cell graft to a child with acute myeloid leukemia. Sequences were derived from PBMCs from the stem cell graft donor, sampled from the stem cell graft. For the CDR3, the sequence is CSAREAGGGGTDTQYF. In nucleotides, the sequence is TGCAGTGCTAGAGAGGCTGGTGGCGGGGGCACAGATACGCAGTATTTT.